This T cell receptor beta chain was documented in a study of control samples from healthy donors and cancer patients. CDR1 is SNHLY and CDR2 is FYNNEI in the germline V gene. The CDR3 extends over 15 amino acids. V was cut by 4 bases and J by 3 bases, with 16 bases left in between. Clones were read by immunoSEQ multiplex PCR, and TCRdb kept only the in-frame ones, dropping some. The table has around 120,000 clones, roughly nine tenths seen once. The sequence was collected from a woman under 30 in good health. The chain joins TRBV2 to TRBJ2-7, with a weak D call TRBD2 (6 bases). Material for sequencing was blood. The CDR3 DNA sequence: TGTGCCAGCAGTGCAGAGCGGGTTGTAAGCTACGAGCAGTACTTC. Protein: CASSAERVVSYEQYF.